These 28 T cell receptor beta chains were sequenced from one sample in a study of CD8 T cells in Susac syndrome (dated 2019 in TCRdb). The library was obtained by the immunoSEQ multiplex PCR assay. RNA was extracted using the RNeasy kit, and 0.5 to 1 microgram was reverse transcribed with random hexamers. TCRdb reran the public reads through fastp at Q25 and MiXCR, keeping productive beta chains. Rows matching on CDR3 protein sequence are summarized as one entry with the most common DNA and genes. This sample gives under 80,000 distinct CDR3 sequences in total; roughly 95% of them show up just once. The ten largest make up around 0.4% of the sample. What was sequenced was CD8+ T cells from PBMCs. These receptor sequences come from a human donor with multiple sclerosis.

This clonotype was recorded only once. The chain carries TRBV3-1 and TRBJ2-7; TRBD2 agrees at 7 bases. The CDR3 is 14 residues long. Trimming took 4 bases from V and 2 from J; bases not matched to a gene: 5. Germline loops: CDR1 LGHDT, CDR2 YNNKEL (reference sequence). The CDR3: CASSPGLGAYEQYF. The CDR3 region has the DNA TGTGCCAGCAGCCCAGGACTAGGGGCCTACGAGCAGTACTTC.

The V gene is TRBV19, the J gene TRBJ2-1, with D hard to call. V shed 5 bases and J shed 4 bases, with 9 bases lying between them. The germline CDR1 and CDR2 sequences are LNHDA and SQIVND (reference sequence). CDR3 length: 13 amino acids. The CDR3 sequence is CASSGTGYNEQFF. The CDR3 nucleotides read TGTGCCAGTAGTGGCACTGGGTACAATGAGCAGTTCTTC. The variable domain in full, completed from reference TRBV19 and TRBJ2-1, reads DGGITQSPKYLFRKEGQNVTLSCEQNLNHDAMYWYRQDPGQGLRLIYYSQIVNDFQKGDIAEGYSVSREKKESFPLTVTSAQKNPTAFYLCASSGTGYNEQFFGPGTRLTVL.

The rearrangement links TRBV7-9 to TRBJ2-3; D is possibly TRBD2 (5 bases). This CDR3 is built from 14 residues. Germline values: CDR1 SEHNR, CDR2 FQNEAQ (reference sequence). V shed 3 bases and J shed 0 bases, with 7 bases lying between them. The CDR3 DNA reads as TGTGCCAGCAGCTTTTGGGAGAGCACAGATACGCAGTATTTT. Translating gives CASSFWESTDTQYF.

The chain joins TRBV6-2 or TRBV6-3 to TRBJ1-5; 9 nucleotides agree with TRBD1. The CDR3 loop spans 18 amino acids. Germline lookup yields CDR1 MNHEY and CDR2 SVGEGT. Trimming cost V 6 bases and J 2 bases; bases outside gene matches: 14. The CDR3 region has the DNA TGTGCCAGCAGACTCCCGGGACAGGGCTCTGTCGGCAATCAGCCCCAGCATTTT. Protein product: CASRLPGQGSVGNQPQHF.

The chain links TRBV5-8 to TRBJ1-1, with TRBD1 identical over 9 bases. Trimming removed 2 bases from V and 1 base from J; junction bases left unmatched: 6. CDR3 length equals 16 residues. Germline V gives CDR1 SGHTS, CDR2 YDEGEE. CDR3 coding DNA: TGTGCCAGCAGCTTAGTCGGGACAGGGAGGAACACTGAAGCTTTCTTT. Residues: CASSLVGTGRNTEAFF.

The V call is TRBV6-1, the J call TRBJ2-2; D unclear. CDR3 length: 14 residues. CDR1 is MNHNS, CDR2 SASEGT, per germline. V gave up 0 bases and J gave up 4 bases, with 6 bases separating them. The CDR3 DNA reads TGTGCCAGCAGTGAAGCCGTCAGCACCGGGGAGCTGTTTTTT. Translated, it gives CASSEAVSTGELFF.

CDR3 region: CASSLSTVASYEQYF. CDR3 nucleotide sequence: TGTGCCAGCAGTTTATCGACAGTAGCCTCCTACGAGCAGTACTTC. The chain carries TRBV27 and TRBJ2-7; D might be TRBD1 (5 bases). Per germline, CDR1 MNHEY and CDR2 SMNVEV (reference sequence). Trimming cost V 0 bases and J 0 bases, with 9 bases left between them. This CDR3 has 15 residues.

The chain couples TRBV5-4 to TRBJ2-1, with D possibly matching TRBD2 (5 bases). CDR3 size: 13 residues. Germline assignment: CDR1 SGHNT and CDR2 YYREEE (reference sequence). V lost 2 bases, J lost 7 bases, and 10 bases lay in between. CDR3 nucleotide sequence: TGTGCCAGCAGCTTAGTACCGGGGAATGAGCAGTTCTTC. It encodes CASSLVPGNEQFF.

The gene calls are TRBV4-2 and TRBJ2-5, with D uncertain. Trimming shortened V by 0 bases and J by 5 bases, and 7 bases separated the two germline ends. The CDR3 consists of 13 residues. Germline V lookup: CDR1 LGHNA, CDR2 YNFKEQ. The CDR3 protein is CASSQDDGETQYF. In DNA form, the CDR3 reads TGTGCCAGCAGCCAAGATGATGGCGAGACCCAGTACTTC.

V and J are TRBV13 and TRBJ2-3; TRBD1 aligns across 10 bases. V shed 4 bases, J shed 1 base, and the junction held 8 bases outside the gene matches. CDR3 size: 17 residues. The germline V gene has CDR1 PRHDT and CDR2 FYEKMQ (reference sequence). The CDR3 here is CASSSRGQGIGTDTQYF. The CDR3 nucleotides are TGTGCCAGCAGCTCTCGGGGACAGGGGATCGGCACAGATACGCAGTATTTT.

This chain's CDR3 is CASSSSLETQYF. For the CDR3, the DNA is TGTGCCAGCAGCTCGTCCCTAGAGACCCAGTACTTC. The genes are TRBV7-9 and TRBJ2-5; no clear D gene. This CDR3 is 12 amino acids long. From germline, CDR1 is SEHNR and CDR2 FQNEAQ (reference sequence). The V end lost 4 bases, the J end lost 4 bases, and 7 bases lay between the germline ends.

V is TRBV19 and J is TRBJ1-2; 9 nucleotides agree with TRBD1. This CDR3 comprises 13 residues. The trim removed 7 bases at V and 6 bases at J, leaving 6 bases unmatched. Germline values: CDR1 LNHDA, CDR2 SQIVND (reference sequence). The CDR3 loop reads CASTRTGEDGYTF. Here the CDR3 DNA reads TGTGCCAGTACCCGGACAGGGGAAGATGGCTACACCTTC.

The genes are TRBV11-2 and TRBJ2-7; the D call may be TRBD1 or TRBD2 (6 bases each). The ends were cut back, 2 bases at V and 3 bases at J, with 14 bases in the middle. The CDR3 covers 15 residues. The V gene's germline CDR1 is SGHAT and CDR2 FQNNGV. The CDR3 coding sequence is TGTGCCAGCAGCTTAAGCGGAGGGGGTGGCTACGAGCAGTACTTC. Protein: CASSLSGGGGYEQYF.

This rearrangement joins TRBV21-1 to TRBJ2-7; the table's D call of TRBD2 was not tested on the DNA. TRBV21-1 is termed a pseudogene. The CDR3 is made up of 15 amino acids. The chain's CDR3 is CASSIGPPSRYEQYF. In DNA, the CDR3 is TGTGCCAGCAGCATTGGACCACCATCCCGCTACGAGCAGTACTTC.

The J gene is TRBJ2-1, the V gene TRBV27, with D possibly matching TRBD2 (6 bases). Between the trimmed V and J ends, which lost 0 bases and 5 bases, there was a span of 14 bases. This CDR3 region has 16 residues. The germline gives CDR1 MNHEY, CDR2 SMNVEV (reference sequence). The CDR3 DNA sequence: TGTGCCAGCAGTTTATCTCCGTCGGCGGGAAACAATGAGCAGTTCTTC. Translating gives CASSLSPSAGNNEQFF.

J is TRBJ2-7 and V is TRBV5-1; D could derive from TRBD1 or TRBD2 (6 bases each). Germline V lookup: CDR1 SGHRS, CDR2 YFSETQ. The CDR3 is 14 residues long. The ends were cut back, 4 bases at V and 1 base at J, with 12 bases in the middle. CDR3 nucleotide sequence: TGCGCCAGCAGCAGGGGGGTCGAATCCTACGAGCAGTACTTC. Its protein is CASSRGVESYEQYF.

The chain links TRBV9 to TRBJ1-1; no firm D call. CDR3 length: 13 residues. CDR1 is SGDLS and CDR2 is YYNGEE in the germline V gene. V gave up 0 bases and J gave up 6 bases, with 9 bases separating them. The CDR3 is CASSVGHPSEAFF. The CDR3 DNA sequence: TGTGCCAGCAGCGTAGGCCACCCTTCTGAAGCTTTCTTT.

Here the CDR3 DNA reads TGTGCCAGCAGTTTAGGGGGGACGTACTACGAGCAGTACTTC. It codes for CASSLGGTYYEQYF. V is TRBV27 and J is TRBJ2-7, with a possible D match to TRBD2 (6 bases). The V end was cut by 2 bases, the J end by 3 bases, with 11 bases between. The germline V gene encodes CDR1 MNHEY and CDR2 SMNVEV (reference sequence). The CDR3 has 14 residues.

This chain links TRBV19 with TRBJ2-7; 8 nucleotides agree with TRBD2. Unmatched junction bases numbered 9, after V lost 5 bases and J lost 6 bases. CDR1 and CDR2 (germline): LNHDA, SQIVND (reference sequence). CDR3 length: 14 amino acids. CDR3 region: CASSPRTSWGEQYF. The CDR3 DNA reads TGTGCCAGTAGTCCACGGACTAGCTGGGGCGAGCAGTACTTC. Supplemented by reference TRBV19 and TRBJ2-7, the full variable domain reads DGGITQSPKYLFRKEGQNVTLSCEQNLNHDAMYWYRQDPGQGLRLIYYSQIVNDFQKGDIAEGYSVSREKKESFPLTVTSAQKNPTAFYLCASSPRTSWGEQYFGPGTRLTVT.

The genes are TRBV5-4 and TRBJ2-3, with 8 bases matching TRBD2. The V gene end was trimmed by 3 bases and the J gene end by 2 bases; junction bases not matched to a gene: 8. Looked up from germline, CDR1 is SGHNT and CDR2 is YYREEE (reference sequence). The CDR3 extends over 16 amino acids. The CDR3 nucleotides are TGTGCCAGCAGCTCAGAAGCGGGGGCGAACACAGATACGCAGTATTTT. It codes for CASSSEAGANTDTQYF.

This chain joins TRBV6-5 and TRBJ1-1; D might be TRBD1 (5 bases). The CDR3 length is 16 residues. Trimming removed 3 bases at V and 1 base at J, with 15 bases between. Germline V gene data show CDR1 as MNHEY and CDR2 as SVGAGI. CDR3 bases: TGTGCCAGCAGTTATTTTTTTCAGGGAAAGAACACTGAAGCTTTCTTT. As protein: CASSYFFQGKNTEAFF.

This chain joins TRBV5-6 and TRBJ2-7; D not certain. The CDR3 runs to 13 residues. The V end lost 2 bases, the J end lost 3 bases, and 9 bases lay between the germline ends. Germline V lookup: CDR1 SGHDT, CDR2 YYEEEE. The CDR3 loop is CASSLDGYYEQYF. The CDR3 nucleotides read TGTGCCAGCAGCTTAGACGGTTACTACGAGCAGTACTTC.

This clonotype was seen once. The chain couples TRBV6-6 to TRBJ1-1; D is perhaps TRBD1 (6 bases). The germline V gene has CDR1 MNHNY and CDR2 SVGAGI (reference sequence). This CDR3 has 15 residues. Trimming pared 6 bases from V and 2 bases from J, leaving 16 bases between. The CDR3 loop reads CASRTGRGGNTEAFF. The CDR3, as DNA: TGTGCCAGCAGAACGGGCAGGGGAGGAAACACTGAAGCTTTCTTT.

The chain recombines TRBV2 with TRBJ2-7, with a weak D call TRBD1 (6 bases). The CDR3 consists of 14 residues. The germline gives CDR1 SNHLY, CDR2 FYNNEI. V was shortened by 6 bases and J by 6 bases, with 18 bases between the two germline ends. The CDR3, as DNA: TGTGCCAGCAGAGCAGGACAGATCAGGAGCGAGCAGTACTTC. Its translation: CASRAGQIRSEQYF.

This clonotype occurred a few times. CDR3 sequence (DNA): TGTGCCAGTAGTTTTTCGGTCAGCTCCTACGAGCAGTACTTC. This encodes CASSFSVSSYEQYF. The chain couples TRBV19 to TRBJ2-7; D is undetermined. Per germline, CDR1 LNHDA and CDR2 SQIVND (reference sequence). The CDR3 has 14 residues. Trimming left V 5 bases short and J 0 bases short, with 11 bases between.

V and J are TRBV5-6 and TRBJ1-1; perhaps TRBD1 as D (5 bases). V dropped 3 bases and J dropped 4 bases, with 16 bases sitting between them. This CDR3 region has 15 residues. CDR1 and CDR2 (germline): SGHDT, YYEEEE. The CDR3 DNA reads TGTGCCAGCAGCTATGGCACAGGAGTGGGCACTGAAGCTTTCTTT. Translated, it gives CASSYGTGVGTEAFF.

V and J are TRBV13 and TRBJ1-1; a weak D match, TRBD1 (6 bases). Germline CDR1 is PRHDT and CDR2 is FYEKMQ (reference sequence). This CDR3 comprises 14 residues. V dropped 5 bases and J dropped 0 bases, with 10 bases sitting between them. The DNA for the CDR3 is TGTGCCAGCAGCCCCACAGGGATGAACACTGAAGCTTTCTTT. Translating gives CASSPTGMNTEAFF.

The rearrangement uses TRBV15 and TRBJ1-5; maybe TRBD1 (5 bases). The CDR3 is made up of 18 amino acids. V dropped 0 bases and J dropped 1 base, with 16 bases sitting between them. From germline, CDR1 is LNHNV and CDR2 YYDKDF (reference sequence). The CDR3 loop reads CATSRESNTGDSNQPQHF. The CDR3 DNA reads as TGTGCCACCAGCAGAGAATCTAATACTGGGGACAGCAATCAGCCCCAGCATTTT.